This T cell receptor (beta chain) was captured by sequencing in a study of shared clonotypes between healthy human individuals. CDR3 length equals 16 residues. The V and J ends lost 1 base and 5 bases respectively, with 18 bases between them. Germline CDR1 reads PRHDT; CDR2 reads FYEKMQ (reference sequence). Genomic DNA belonging to each subset was distributed in equal measure over several immunoSEQ plates. The table came from immunoSEQ multiplex PCR; TCRdb's copy has only in-frame clones and leaves some out. The sample lists hundreds of thousands of clones, around 96% occurring once. Source material: naive CD4+ T cells sorted from blood. Subset in this sample: CD45RA+ positively selected. The rearrangement joins TRBV13 to TRBJ2-7, with TRBD2 as a possible D gene (5 bases). The receptor was derived from a woman in her twenties or thirties in good health. CDR3 region: CASSLEGLARLHEQYF. Written as DNA, the CDR3 is TGTGCCAGCAGCTTAGAAGGTCTAGCCAGACTACACGAGCAGTACTTC. Combining the CDR3 with reference TRBV13 and TRBJ2-7 gives the whole variable domain AAGVIQSPRHLIKEKRETATLKCYPIPRHDTVYWYQQGPGQDPQFLISFYEKMQSDKGSIPDRFSAQQFSDYHSELNMSSLELGDSALYFCASSLEGLARLHEQYFGPGTRLTVT.